Presented here are 14 T cell receptor beta chains from one specimen sequenced in a study of blood T cell repertoires in COVID-19. TCRdb's table, derived via immunoSEQ multiplex PCR, lists solely in-frame clones and lacks some. The table includes 65,000 to 80,000 clones, 80% to 90% detected once. Sequences were obtained from peripheral blood. The receptors here all came from a man aged 50 to 60 with active COVID-19.

This chain connects TRBV3-1 (or the pseudogene TRBV3-2) to TRBJ1-1, with 10 bases matching TRBD1. The CDR3 has 13 amino acids. The germline V gene has CDR1 LGHDT and CDR2 YNNKEL (reference sequence). Unmatched junction bases numbered 4, after V lost 6 bases and J lost 6 bases. The CDR3 DNA reads TGTGCCAGCAGTCCCGACAGGGGGCCTGAAGCTTTCTTT. It translates to CASSPDRGPEAFF.

CDR3 DNA: TGTGCCAGCACCCCGACAGGGGCTAACTATGGCTACACCTTC. This codes for CASTPTGANYGYTF. V and J are TRBV27 and TRBJ1-2, with 8 positions matching TRBD1. This CDR3 has 14 amino acids. V lost 7 bases to trimming and J lost 0 bases; unmatched junction nucleotides: 4. The germline V gene encodes CDR1 MNHEY and CDR2 SMNVEV (reference sequence).

The chain couples TRBV3-1 (or the pseudogene TRBV3-2) to TRBJ2-2; TRBD1 matches 9 bases. Trimming at V came to 2 bases and at J to 6 bases, leaving 16 bases not matched to a gene. CDR1 is LGHDT, CDR2 YNNKEL, per germline (reference sequence). This CDR3 spans 19 amino acids. CDR3 sequence: CASSQRSRRGQGESGELFF. The CDR3 DNA is TGTGCCAGCAGCCAAAGAAGCCGTCGGGGACAGGGAGAGTCCGGGGAGCTGTTTTTT.

This clone was seen a single time. The V call is TRBV5-6, the J call TRBJ2-4; 9 bases line up with TRBD1. This CDR3 contains 15 residues. V lost 0 bases and J lost 5; bases outside the gene matches: 3. Germline V CDR1 and CDR2: SGHDT, YYEEEE. CDR3 coding DNA: TGTGCCAGCAGCTTGGTGGGACAGGGTGAAAACATTCAGTACTTC. Amino acids: CASSLVGQGENIQYF.

This chain uses TRBV3-1 (or the pseudogene TRBV3-2) with TRBJ2-6; the match to TRBD1 covers 10 bases. Germline CDR1 is LGHDT and CDR2 is YNNKEL (reference sequence). This CDR3 spans 17 amino acids. With 4 bases clipped from V and 1 base from J, the junction kept 4 bases outside the gene matches. CDR3 in amino acids: CASSRWTGGSGANVLTF. CDR3 in DNA: TGTGCCAGCAGCCGGTGGACAGGGGGTTCTGGGGCCAACGTCCTGACTTTC.

This clone was seen a single time. The chain links TRBV4-3 to TRBJ2-3; TRBD1 is a possible D gene (6 bases). There are 14 residues in the CDR3. CDR1 is LGHNA, CDR2 YSLEER, per germline. Trimming shortened V by 4 bases and J by 6 bases, and 14 bases separated the two germline ends. This CDR3 reads CASSPQLRGDTQYF. The CDR3, as DNA: TGCGCCAGCAGCCCTCAACTTAGGGGGGATACGCAGTATTTT.

This sequence joins TRBV9 and TRBJ2-2; tentatively, D is TRBD2 (6 bases). The CDR3 has 15 amino acids. Deletions cut 0 bases from V and 7 bases from J, with 13 bases between. The V gene's germline CDR1 is SGDLS and CDR2 YYNGEE. Written as DNA, the CDR3 is TGTGCCAGCAGCGTAGATTACCGGGGGAACGGGGAGCTGTTTTTT. Protein product: CASSVDYRGNGELFF.

This rearrangement joins TRBV10-3 to TRBJ2-1, with D possibly being TRBD1 (6 bases). Trimming took 5 bases from V and 4 from J, leaving 21 bases between them. The CDR3 is 17 residues long. The germline gives CDR1 ENHRY, CDR2 SYGVKD. The CDR3 here is CAISFSGTKGVYNEQFF. CDR3 sequence (DNA): TGTGCCATCAGTTTTTCCGGGACCAAGGGGGTTTACAATGAGCAGTTCTTC.

CDR3 region: CASSFGGLGHTEAFF. The CDR3 bases are TGCGCCAGCAGCTTCGGGGGGCTTGGGCACACTGAAGCTTTCTTT. The chain carries TRBV5-1 and TRBJ1-1; tentatively, D is TRBD1 (6 bases). The ends were cut back, 2 bases at V and 3 bases at J, with 14 bases in the middle. Germline V gene data show CDR1 as SGHRS and CDR2 as YFSETQ. This CDR3 spans 15 amino acids.

The J gene is TRBJ1-1, the V gene TRBV6-5, with a weak D call TRBD1 (6 bases). The CDR3 spans 13 residues. In germline, CDR1 is MNHEY, CDR2 SVGAGI. V was pared by 0 bases and J by 11 bases, with 13 bases between. The CDR3 loop is CASSYSAGGPAFF. As DNA, the CDR3 is TGTGCCAGCAGTTACTCGGCGGGGGGCCCGGCTTTCTTT.

V and J are TRBV9 and TRBJ2-7, with TRBD2 matching over 12 bases. The J segment lost 5 bases and the V segment lost 5 bases, leaving 8 bases of the junction unmatched. The CDR3 covers 15 residues. CDR1 is SGDLS and CDR2 is YYNGEE in the germline V gene. The CDR3 sequence is CASSPGTSGLNEQYF. Here the CDR3 DNA reads TGTGCCAGCAGTCCGGGGACTAGCGGGTTGAACGAGCAGTACTTC.

The rearrangement joins TRBV7-3 to TRBJ2-2; 8 nucleotides match TRBD1. The V gene's germline CDR1 is SGHTA and CDR2 FQGTGA. V gave up 2 bases and J gave up 4 bases; unmatched junction bases: 6. This CDR3 has 16 residues. CDR3: CASSLYSGTGTGELFF. The CDR3 bases are TGTGCCAGCAGCTTATACTCCGGGACAGGCACCGGGGAGCTGTTTTTT.

The chain couples TRBV7-8 to TRBJ2-1; D perhaps matches TRBD2 (6 bases). V was pared by 5 bases and J by 8 bases, with 19 bases between. This CDR3 comprises 15 residues. CDR1 SGHVS and CDR2 FQNEAQ come from the germline V gene. The CDR3 sequence is CASSPRLELRDEQFF. DNA of the CDR3: TGTGCCAGCAGCCCCCGACTAGAATTAAGGGATGAGCAGTTCTTC.

The chain couples TRBV6-5 to TRBJ1-2; possible D gene TRBD1, 5 bases. Germline loops: CDR1 MNHEY, CDR2 SVGAGI. The CDR3 totals 15 residues. V was trimmed by 7 bases and J by 4 bases, leaving 19 bases between them. The CDR3 DNA reads as TGTGCCAGCAACGAGCGACAGCCCCCTACCTATGGCTACACCTTC. This gives the protein CASNERQPPTYGYTF.